The 25 T cell receptor beta chains in this list originate from one sample, sequenced in a study of spatial heterogeneity in lung cancer. TCRdb analysed the 5' RACE reads with MiXCR anew, one entry per CDR3 protein. The sample gives approximately 25,000 distinct CDR3 sequences, just under 7% of which show up once; more than 13% is in the top ten. Indicated time point: sample taken at primary tumor resection. Whole RNA, isolated from tumor, nontumor lung or frozen PBMC, was sequenced without prior sorting. Here the sequenced sample was PBMCs, taken at surgery. The receptors originated from a male donor with early-stage non-small cell lung cancer.

The chain couples TRBV12-3 or TRBV12-4 to TRBJ1-1; possible D gene TRBD1, 5 bases. The germline V and J ends were trimmed by 10 bases and 5 bases, with 14 bases remaining between them. This CDR3 region has 12 residues. CDR3 sequence reads: CATRQSVTEAFF. In nucleotides, the CDR3 is TGTGCCACCCGACAGTCCGTGACTGAAGCTTTCTTT.

About this clonotype: This may be a read error, as it is one base from a much larger clone. The chain joins TRBV6-5 to TRBJ2-7; 9 bases line up with TRBD2. CDR1 is MNHEY and CDR2 is SVGAGI in the germline V gene. J gave up 4 bases and V 2 bases, and 6 bases lay outside the gene matches. The CDR3 loop spans 15 amino acids. CDR3 protein: CASSYAAGGSYEQYF. The CDR3, as DNA: TGTGCCAGCAGTTACGCGGCGGGAGGGTCGTACGAGCAGTACTTC.

This clonotype has a count of ten or more. The chain couples TRBV7-2 to TRBJ1-6; D ambiguous. Trimming cost V 5 bases and J 7 bases, with 9 bases left between them. From germline, CDR1 is SGHTA and CDR2 FQGNSA. The CDR3 totals 13 residues. CDR3 loop: CASSTQQNSPLHF. DNA for the CDR3: TGTGCCAGCAGCACTCAACAGAATTCACCCCTCCACTTT.

Ten or more counts support this clonotype. This chain uses TRBV9 with TRBJ2-7; D gene ambiguous. Trimming took 0 bases from V and 3 from J, leaving 4 bases between them. This CDR3 has 12 amino acids. Germline values: CDR1 SGDLS, CDR2 YYNGEE. The CDR3 reads CASSVGLYEQYF. The CDR3, as DNA: TGTGCCAGCAGCGTAGGTCTCTACGAGCAGTACTTC.

This clonotype was detected ten times or more. The chain links TRBV6-1 to TRBJ1-1, with D unresolved. The germline CDR1 and CDR2 sequences are MNHNS and SASEGT. The CDR3 is 16 residues long. V was cut by 0 bases and J by 5 bases, with 16 bases left in between. The CDR3 coding sequence is TGTGCCAGCAGTGAAGCGTCGGGCAGTGTGGGGACTGAAGCTTTCTTT. This codes for CASSEASGSVGTEAFF.

This clonotype was detected ten times or more. This chain links TRBV10-3 with TRBJ2-2, with TRBD1 as a possible D gene (6 bases). Deletions cut 11 bases from V and 4 bases from J, with 14 bases between. The CDR3 contains 13 residues. Germline V gene data show CDR1 as ENHRY and CDR2 as SYGVKD. In DNA form, the CDR3 reads TGTGCCTCCAGGGGCGAAGGCACCGGGGAGCTGTTTTTT. This codes for CASRGEGTGELFF.

About this clonotype itself: This clone may be a read error of a much larger clone one base away. V usage is TRBV5-1 and J usage is TRBJ2-5; D may be TRBD1 (5 bases). Germline loops: CDR1 SGHRS, CDR2 YFSETQ. This CDR3 is built from 14 residues. For the CDR3, the DNA is TGCGCCGGCAGCCGGGCGTCTCCAGGGGAGACCCAGTACTTC. This encodes CAGSRASPGETQYF.

This clonotype was picked up a small number of times. The rearrangement joins TRBV9 to TRBJ1-1; possible D gene TRBD1, 5 bases. CDR1 and CDR2 (germline): SGDLS, YYNGEE. The V and J ends lost 0 bases and 5 bases respectively, with 8 bases between them. CDR3 length: 13 residues. CDR3 nucleotide sequence: TGTGCCAGCAGCGTAGTATGGGGGACTGAAGCTTTCTTT. Protein: CASSVVWGTEAFF.

This clonotype was found a few times. V gene TRBV19 combines with J gene TRBJ1-5; D unresolved. Germline V gives CDR1 LNHDA, CDR2 SQIVND (reference sequence). V was trimmed by 4 bases and J by 5 bases, leaving 15 bases between them. The CDR3 covers 15 residues. The CDR3 sequence: CASSRTSQSHQPQHF. The CDR3 nucleotides read TGTGCCAGTAGTAGGACCTCACAGTCTCATCAGCCCCAGCATTTT.

In this sample, this clonotype turned up many times. CDR3 in DNA: TGCAGTGCTTTGAATCCCGGGCGGGGGACTGAAGCTTTCTTT. Translated: CSALNPGRGTEAFF. V is TRBV20-1 and J is TRBJ1-1; D might be TRBD1 (5 bases). V was shortened by 5 bases and J by 5 bases, with 18 bases between the two germline ends. The CDR3 sequence is 14 residues long. The germline gives CDR1 DFQATT, CDR2 SNEGSKA (reference sequence).

By share of the sample, this clonotype is medium-sized (0.01 to 0.1%). The chain couples TRBV28 to TRBJ2-3; either TRBD1 or TRBD2 may fit D (5 bases each). This CDR3 spans 15 amino acids. V was shortened by 3 bases and J by 1 base, with 11 bases between the two germline ends. CDR1 and CDR2 from the germline V gene are MDHEN and SYDVKM. CDR3 nucleotides: TGTGCCAGCAGTTTTAGCCTGGGGGGCACAGATACGCAGTATTTT. Protein product: CASSFSLGGTDTQYF.

This clonotype was observed at least ten times. CDR3 nucleotide sequence: TGTGCCTGGAGTGAGGCAGCAACCACCCGAGTGGGCACTGAAGCTTTCTTT. It encodes CAWSEAATTRVGTEAFF. V gene TRBV30 combines with J gene TRBJ1-1; D call uncertain. V lost 1 base, J lost 4 bases, and 22 bases lay in between. The CDR3 is made up of 17 amino acids. The germline CDR1 and CDR2 sequences are GTSNPN and SVGIG (reference sequence).

This clonotype was detected many times. The chain couples TRBV3-1 to TRBJ2-1; 9 bases are a match to TRBD2. CDR3 length: 19 residues. The junction had 10 bases not matched to a gene; V was cut back by 1 base and J by 0 bases. Germline loops: CDR1 LGHDT, CDR2 YNNKEL (reference sequence). CDR3 sequence (DNA): TGTGCCAGCAGCCAAGGGGGACTAGCCCGGCTCAGCTCCTACAATGAGCAGTTCTTC. This translates into CASSQGGLARLSSYNEQFF.

By proportion, this clonotype is medium-sized. The V and J genes are TRBV10-3 and TRBJ2-7; D uncertain. The CDR3 runs 15 residues. From germline, CDR1 is ENHRY and CDR2 SYGVKD. Trimming stripped 3 bases from V and 0 bases from J, with 12 bases between. CDR3 sequence: CAISEGVLYSYEQYF. CDR3 nucleotide sequence: TGTGCCATCAGTGAAGGAGTCCTCTACTCCTACGAGCAGTACTTC.

The chain is built from TRBV6-6 and TRBJ2-2; D remains unclear. Trimming removed 7 bases from V and 2 bases from J, with 5 bases in between. CDR1 and CDR2 (germline): MNHNY, SVGAGI (reference sequence). The CDR3 runs 12 residues. The CDR3 DNA sequence: TGTGCCAGCACTCTAAACACCGGGGAGCTGTTTTTT. Translating it yields CASTLNTGELFF.

This clonotype is labeled medium-sized. This chain links TRBV25-1 with TRBJ2-7; unclear D gene. This CDR3 contains 13 residues. The germline V and J ends were trimmed by 5 bases and 0 bases, with 8 bases remaining between them. CDR1 MGHDK and CDR2 SYGVNS come from the germline V gene. DNA of the CDR3: TGTGCCAGCAGTAACTCAGGCTCCTACGAGCAGTACTTC. Its translation: CASSNSGSYEQYF.

This clonotype was detected only a few times. The chain couples TRBV12-3 or TRBV12-4 to TRBJ2-3; a possible D gene is TRBD2 (5 bases). The V end lost 8 bases, the J end lost 0 bases, and 15 bases lay between the germline ends. CDR3 length equals 15 residues. The CDR3 DNA is TGTGCCAGCGGATCCGGTGGACTGAGCACAGATACGCAGTATTTT. It encodes CASGSGGLSTDTQYF.

This clonotype was found many times. This rearrangement joins TRBV2 to TRBJ2-7; D tentatively reads TRBD1 or TRBD2 (6 bases each). Trimming removed 5 bases from V and 3 bases from J, with 11 bases in between. This CDR3 comprises 13 residues. Germline V CDR1 and CDR2: SNHLY, FYNNEI. The CDR3 loop is CASSRRGNYEQYF. In DNA form, the CDR3 reads TGTGCCAGCAGTCGGAGGGGGAACTACGAGCAGTACTTC. The entire variable domain, with the rest obtained from reference TRBV2 and TRBJ2-7, is as follows: EPEVTQTPSHQVTQMGQEVILRCVPISNHLYFYWYRQILGQKVEFLVSFYNNEISEKSEIFDDQFSVERPDGSNFTLKIRSTKLEDSAMYFCASSRRGNYEQYFGPGTRLTVT.

In its sample, this clonotype was seen a few times. DNA for the CDR3: TGTGCCAGCAGTCCTGACAGGTCAAATCAGCCCCAGCATTTT. This sequence encodes CASSPDRSNQPQHF. V gene TRBV12-3 or TRBV12-4 combines with J gene TRBJ1-5, with D possibly matching TRBD1 (6 bases). Trimming removed 5 bases from V and 4 bases from J, with 12 bases in between. The CDR3 has 14 amino acids.

This clonotype showed up many times. This rearrangement joins TRBV25-1 to TRBJ2-2; TRBD2 matches 12 bases. The CDR3 runs to 19 residues. The V gene end was trimmed by 1 base and the J gene end by 2 bases; junction bases not matched to a gene: 8. Germline assignment: CDR1 MGHDK and CDR2 SYGVNS. The CDR3 loop is CASSELALAGGSNTGELFF. In nucleotides, the CDR3 is TGTGCCAGCAGTGAATTAGCCCTAGCGGGGGGGTCCAACACCGGGGAGCTGTTTTTT. Full variable domain (missing parts from reference TRBV25-1 and TRBJ2-2): EADIYQTPRYLVIGTGKKITLECSQTMGHDKMYWYQQDPGMELHLIHYSYGVNSTEKGDLSSESTVSRIRTEHFPLTLESARPSHTSQYLCASSELALAGGSNTGELFFGEGSRLTVL.

This clonotype was recorded at least ten times. The J gene is TRBJ2-3, the V gene TRBV7-2; no clear D. Deletions cut 3 bases from V and 1 base from J, with 8 bases between. The germline CDR1 and CDR2 sequences are SGHTA and FQGNSA. There are 14 residues in the CDR3. The CDR3 sequence: CASSLGRGTDTQYF. The CDR3 nucleotides are TGTGCCAGCAGCTTGGGCCGGGGCACAGATACGCAGTATTTT.

This clonotype was seen ten or more times. The rearrangement joins TRBV27 to TRBJ1-6; unclear D gene. Germline V CDR1 and CDR2: MNHEY, SMNVEV (reference sequence). This CDR3 region has 14 residues. Trimming shortened V by 4 bases and J by 4 bases, and 8 bases separated the two germline ends. CDR3 residues: CASSSRRYNSPLHF. In DNA, the CDR3 is TGTGCCAGCAGTTCTCGGCGGTATAATTCACCCCTCCACTTT.

This clonotype showed up just a few times. V gene TRBV6-2 or TRBV6-3 combines with J gene TRBJ2-5; D possibly corresponds to TRBD2 (6 bases). Trimming stripped 3 bases from V and 0 bases from J, with 11 bases between. The CDR3 totals 15 residues. Germline V CDR1 and CDR2: MNHEY, SVGEGT. CDR3: CASSYAGSYQETQYF. CDR3 nucleotides: TGTGCCAGCAGTTATGCGGGGAGCTACCAAGAGACCCAGTACTTC.

In its sample, this clonotype was seen a few times. The chain couples TRBV12-3 or TRBV12-4 to TRBJ2-7; TRBD1 is a possible D gene (5 bases). Trimming cost V 3 bases and J 2 bases, with 11 bases left between them. This CDR3 is built from 14 residues. The DNA for the CDR3 is TGTGCCAGCAGTTTGGCAGGGTTCCCCTACGAGCAGTACTTC. Its translation: CASSLAGFPYEQYF.

The chain couples TRBV18 to TRBJ1-2; no clear D gene. V gave up 3 bases and J gave up 2 bases, with 10 bases separating them. The CDR3 is 14 residues long. Germline V gene lookup returns CDR1 KGHSH and CDR2 LQKENI. CDR3: CASSPTNSNYGYTF. CDR3 nucleotide sequence: TGTGCCAGCTCACCGACAAATTCCAACTATGGCTACACCTTC.